This entry features one T cell receptor (beta chain) sequence. Germline CDR1 is ENHRY and CDR2 is SYGVKD. The CDR3 has 17 amino acids. V lost 1 base to trimming and J lost 0 bases; unmatched junction nucleotides: 6. Method: immunoSEQ multiplex PCR; TCRdb's copy keeps in-frame clones and lacks some. Among fewer than 110,000 clones listed, 80% to 90% were seen once. This entry belongs to a study of glioma-infiltrating T cells after dendritic cell vaccination. The receptor's source is a human donor with glioblastoma. The sample in question was blood, obtained before dendritic cell vaccination. The rearrangement uses TRBV10-3 and TRBJ2-7; 10 nucleotides line up with TRBD1. The CDR3 sequence is CAISEFPRDRGSYEQYF. In DNA form, the CDR3 reads TGTGCCATCAGTGAGTTTCCCCGGGACAGGGGCTCCTACGAGCAGTACTTC.